Following are 27 T cell receptor beta chains from one sample sequenced in a study of T cell changes during pregnancy in multiple sclerosis. This table comes from immunoSEQ multiplex PCR, and its TCRdb copy is limited to in-frame clones, with some not included. This sample has approximately 92,000 clones, with around 93% found just once. The starting material was peripheral blood, obtained after pregnancy. The receptors come from a female donor with multiple sclerosis, enrolled in a pregnancy study.

This sequence joins TRBV9 and TRBJ1-2; the match to TRBD1 covers 12 bases. The CDR3 totals 15 residues. Germline V CDR1 and CDR2: SGDLS, YYNGEE. V trimming: 5 bases; J trimming: 7 bases; junction bases outside the gene matches: 9. The CDR3, as DNA: TGTGCCAGCAGGACCGGGACAGGGGGCAGTGGTGGCTACACCTTC. This gives the protein CASRTGTGGSGGYTF.

J is TRBJ2-1 and V is TRBV4-3, with TRBD2 identical over 8 bases. CDR1 is LGHNA and CDR2 is YSLEER in the germline V gene. The CDR3 is 18 amino acids. The ends lost 0 bases at V and 4 bases at J; junction bases unmatched: 11. CDR3 in amino acids: CASSQDSVAGLLYNEQFF. CDR3 DNA: TGCGCCAGCAGCCAAGATTCCGTAGCGGGACTACTGTACAATGAGCAGTTCTTC.

A single count supports this clone. The chain couples TRBV12-5 to TRBJ2-1; TRBD1 matches at 10 bases. V shed 6 bases, J shed 0 bases, and the junction held 5 bases outside the gene matches. The CDR3 is 16 amino acids. Germline V lookup: CDR1 LGHNT, CDR2 FRNRAP. This CDR3 is CASGLDRGPSYNEQFF. The DNA for the CDR3 is TGTGCTAGTGGCCTTGACAGGGGGCCCTCCTACAATGAGCAGTTCTTC. The full variable domain, with the rest looked up from reference TRBV12-5 and TRBJ2-1, is DARVTQTPRHKVTEMGQEVTMRCQPILGHNTVFWYRQTMMQGLELLAYFRNRAPLDDSGMPKDRFSAEMPDATLATLKIQPSEPRDSAVYFCASGLDRGPSYNEQFFGPGTRLTVL.

V gene TRBV5-1 combines with J gene TRBJ2-7; tentatively, D is TRBD2 (6 bases). The V end lost 0 bases, the J end lost 1 base, and 14 bases lay between the germline ends. Germline V lookup: CDR1 SGHRS, CDR2 YFSETQ. The CDR3 covers 16 residues. The CDR3 region is CASSLGPGRTSYEQYF. In nucleotides, the CDR3 is TGCGCCAGCAGCTTGGGGCCAGGGAGGACGTCCTACGAGCAGTACTTC.

The J gene is TRBJ2-1, the V gene TRBV6-1; 11 positions match TRBD2. The germline V gene has CDR1 MNHNS and CDR2 SASEGT. After removal of 2 bases from V and 4 bases from J, the junction contained 16 bases not matched to a gene. CDR3 size: 20 residues. The CDR3 loop reads CASSESRGSGRGSRYNEQFF. The CDR3, as DNA: TGTGCCAGCAGTGAATCTCGTGGTAGCGGGAGGGGATCGAGATACAATGAGCAGTTCTTC.

The chain couples TRBV5-1 to TRBJ2-5; D unclear. The CDR3 contains 13 residues. Per the germline V gene, CDR1 is SGHRS and CDR2 is YFSETQ. V lost 6 bases, J lost 4 bases, and 13 bases lay in between. In nucleotides, the CDR3 is TGCGCCAGCACGGAGAATTCGAGAGAGACCCAGTACTTC. This translates into CASTENSRETQYF.

This rearrangement joins TRBV4-1 to TRBJ2-2, with a weak D call TRBD1 (6 bases). This CDR3 contains 14 residues. The V end lost 4 bases, the J end lost 4 bases, and 10 bases lay between the germline ends. Germline CDR1 MGHRA, CDR2 YSYEKL. The CDR3 sequence is CASSPIGGTGELFF. The CDR3 coding sequence is TGCGCCAGCAGCCCAATAGGGGGCACCGGGGAGCTGTTTTTT.

V is TRBV7-9 and J is TRBJ2-5; 8 bases agree with TRBD1. This CDR3 is built from 15 residues. The V segment lost 5 bases and the J segment 5 bases; nucleotides outside the gene matches: 10. Germline values: CDR1 SEHNR, CDR2 FQNEAQ (reference sequence). DNA for the CDR3: TGTGCCAGCAGCCTCTCGACAGGGGACGAGGAGACCCAGTACTTC. This codes for CASSLSTGDEETQYF.

This chain uses TRBV10-3 with TRBJ2-7, with D tentatively TRBD2 (5 bases). The CDR3 contains 14 residues. CDR1 is ENHRY and CDR2 is SYGVKD in the germline V gene. Trimming took 3 bases from V and 7 from J, leaving 16 bases between them. The CDR3 protein is CAISDGSPGLEQYF. CDR3 nucleotide sequence: TGTGCCATCAGTGACGGCTCCCCGGGGTTGGAGCAGTACTTC.

The chain combines TRBV27 with TRBJ2-1; 11 bases are a match to TRBD1. The CDR3 spans 16 residues. V lost 4 bases, J lost 3 bases, and 5 bases stayed unmatched. CDR1 is MNHEY and CDR2 is SMNVEV in the germline V gene (reference sequence). In DNA, the CDR3 is TGTGCCAGCAGTTCGCTCGGGACAGGGGGCTACAATGAGCAGTTCTTC. It translates to CASSSLGTGGYNEQFF.

This chain uses TRBV6-5 with TRBJ1-5; D is unclear. The CDR3 has 16 residues. Looked up from germline, CDR1 is MNHEY and CDR2 is SVGAGI. Trimming took off 2 bases at V and 1 base at J, with 12 bases between the two ends. The CDR3 is CASSYADPGSNQPQHF. As DNA, the CDR3 is TGTGCCAGCAGTTACGCGGACCCGGGAAGCAATCAGCCCCAGCATTTT.

V usage is TRBV7-2 and J usage is TRBJ2-7; possibly TRBD1 for D (5 bases). Trimming left V 0 bases short and J 0 bases short, with 12 bases between. Germline V gives CDR1 SGHTA, CDR2 FQGNSA. CDR3 size: 16 residues. CDR3 coding DNA: TGTGCCAGCAGCTTAGCGCTGGGGCTGAGCTCCTACGAGCAGTACTTC. This sequence encodes CASSLALGLSSYEQYF.

The V gene is TRBV7-9, the J gene TRBJ2-1, with TRBD2 matching 10 bases. The V segment lost 5 bases and the J segment 9 bases; nucleotides outside the gene matches: 13. CDR3 size: 16 residues. Germline CDR1 and CDR2: SEHNR and FQNEAQ (reference sequence). The CDR3 DNA is TGTGCCAGCAGCGGGGGGAGCGGGAGGGGCGAGTCTGAGCAGTTCTTC. It encodes CASSGGSGRGESEQFF.

DNA of the CDR3: TGTGCCAGTAGAGGACTAAGACAGGGGGCTTACAATGAGCAGTTCTTC. It codes for CASRGLRQGAYNEQFF. The rearrangement joins TRBV19 to TRBJ2-1; 10 positions match TRBD1. Germline-derived CDR1 and CDR2 are LNHDA and SQIVND (reference sequence). The CDR3 length is 16 residues. Trimming took 6 bases from V and 4 from J; bases not matched to a gene: 9.

This clone was seen just once. The chain links TRBV9 to TRBJ2-2; 9 bases are a match to TRBD2. V shed 4 bases and J 5 bases; nucleotides not matched to a gene: 12. Germline-derived CDR1 and CDR2 are SGDLS and YYNGEE. The CDR3 is 17 residues long. CDR3 sequence (DNA): TGTGCCAGCAGCCTTCCGCGGGAGGGCCGAGGGACCGGGGAGCTGTTTTTT. This gives the protein CASSLPREGRGTGELFF.

This chain connects TRBV30 to TRBJ2-1; no clear D. The length of the CDR3 is 13 residues. Trimming stripped 2 bases from V and 9 bases from J, with 14 bases between. Looked up from germline, CDR1 is GTSNPN and CDR2 is SVGIG (reference sequence). The DNA of the CDR3 is TGTGCCTGGAGTCCGTGGCCCTCCAGTGAGCAGTTCTTC. The encoded protein is CAWSPWPSSEQFF.

The V gene is TRBV5-1, the J gene TRBJ2-3; 9 bases match TRBD2. The CDR3 has 15 residues. Germline trimming cut 4 bases from V and 4 bases from J; bases unmatched to any gene: 7. Germline V gene lookup returns CDR1 SGHRS and CDR2 YFSETQ. This CDR3 reads CASSRLAGTSDTQYF. CDR3 nucleotides: TGCGCCAGCAGCAGGCTAGCGGGAACCTCAGATACGCAGTATTTT.

J is TRBJ1-1 and V is TRBV7-8; 11 nucleotides align to TRBD1. The CDR3 is made up of 15 amino acids. Per germline, CDR1 SGHVS and CDR2 FQNEAQ. CDR3 in DNA: TGTACCGTAATTCCGGGACAGGGGGGTTTGACTGAAGCTTTCTTT. Protein sequence: CTVIPGQGGLTEAFF.

This chain links TRBV27 with TRBJ2-1, with 11 bases fitting TRBD2. J gave up 1 base and V 6 bases, and 5 bases lay outside the gene matches. Germline assignment: CDR1 MNHEY and CDR2 SMNVEV (reference sequence). The CDR3 is made up of 16 amino acids. CDR3 sequence: CASRIAGGWSYNEQFF. CDR3 DNA sequence: TGTGCCAGCAGGATAGCGGGAGGGTGGTCCTACAATGAGCAGTTCTTC.

The chain has TRBV15 and TRBJ2-1; TRBD2 matches 10 bases. From germline, CDR1 is LNHNV and CDR2 YYDKDF (reference sequence). The CDR3 loop spans 19 amino acids. V trimming: 0 bases; J trimming: 8 bases; junction bases outside the gene matches: 16. The CDR3 DNA reads as TGTGCCACCAGCAGAGATCCCGTCCATCTAGCGGGAGTAGTGCATGAGCAGTTCTTC. Translation gives CATSRDPVHLAGVVHEQFF. Filled out from reference TRBV15 and TRBJ2-1, the complete variable domain reads DAMVIQNPRYQVTQFGKPVTLSCSQTLNHNVMYWYQQKSSQAPKLLFHYYDKDFNNEADTPDNFQSRRPNTSFCFLDIRSPGLGDTAMYLCATSRDPVHLAGVVHEQFFGPGTRLTVL.

The chain employs TRBV19 and TRBJ2-1, with 7 bases fitting TRBD1. The junction had 2 bases not matched to a gene; V was cut back by 5 bases and J by 4 bases. CDR1 LNHDA and CDR2 SQIVND come from the germline V gene (reference sequence). CDR3 length equals 13 residues. CDR3 loop: CASSVTGYNEQFF. The CDR3 DNA reads as TGTGCCAGTAGTGTGACAGGGTACAATGAGCAGTTCTTC.

The V and J genes are TRBV9 and TRBJ2-1, with a possible D match to TRBD2 (6 bases). The CDR3 is 13 residues long. V was clipped by 2 bases and J by 8 bases, with 11 bases between them. The germline CDR1 and CDR2 sequences are SGDLS and YYNGEE. In nucleotides, the CDR3 is TGTGCCAGCAGCGTTAGACTAGGCTATGAGCAGTTCTTC. Protein product: CASSVRLGYEQFF.

This rearrangement joins TRBV12-5 to TRBJ2-1; D is perhaps TRBD1 (6 bases). This CDR3 has 13 residues. Germline V gene data show CDR1 as LGHNT and CDR2 as FRNRAP. V lost 6 bases to trimming and J lost 6 bases, with 12 bases between them. This chain's CDR3 is CASGLTGFNEQFF. The DNA of the CDR3 is TGTGCTAGTGGCCTCACAGGGTTCAATGAGCAGTTCTTC.

The V call is TRBV2, the J call TRBJ2-2, with D perhaps matching TRBD2 (5 bases). The CDR3 loop spans 15 amino acids. Per the germline V gene, CDR1 is SNHLY and CDR2 is FYNNEI. V lost 7 bases and J 1 base, leaving 13 bases between the germline ends. The CDR3 DNA sequence: TGTGCCAGCACCGAGACGGGAATGAACACCGGGGAGCTGTTTTTT. This translates into CASTETGMNTGELFF. Based on the CDR3 plus reference TRBV2 and TRBJ2-2, the full variable domain is EPEVTQTPSHQVTQMGQEVILRCVPISNHLYFYWYRQILGQKVEFLVSFYNNEISEKSEIFDDQFSVERPDGSNFTLKIRSTKLEDSAMYFCASTETGMNTGELFFGEGSRLTVL.

The chain joins TRBV9 to TRBJ2-1, with 13 bases lining up with TRBD2. The CDR3 consists of 16 residues. Germline CDR1 and CDR2: SGDLS and YYNGEE. The J segment lost 10 bases and the V segment lost 3 bases, leaving 10 bases of the junction unmatched. In DNA, the CDR3 is TGTGCCAGCAGCGCCTCCGGGACTAGCGGGATCAGGGAGCAGTTCTTC. This sequence encodes CASSASGTSGIREQFF.

This clone was observed once. The chain has TRBV6-1 and TRBJ2-2; D is unclear. Trimming pared 0 bases from V and 5 bases from J, leaving 7 bases between. Germline loops: CDR1 MNHNS, CDR2 SASEGT. The length of the CDR3 is 14 residues. As DNA, the CDR3 is TGTGCCAGCAGTGAAGCCCGTTTAACCGGGGAGCTGTTTTTT. Protein: CASSEARLTGELFF.

V is TRBV5-6 and J is TRBJ2-1; 7 bases map to TRBD2. With V trimmed by 3 bases and J by 9 bases, 6 bases remained unmatched. In germline, CDR1 is SGHDT, CDR2 YYEEEE. The CDR3 is made up of 13 amino acids. The CDR3 sequence: CASSSRTRGEQFF. The CDR3, as DNA: TGTGCCAGCAGCTCTAGGACTAGAGGTGAGCAGTTCTTC.